The 30 T cell receptor beta chains given below trace back to one sample, sequenced in a study of blood T cell repertoires in COVID-19. Only in-frame clones appear in the TCRdb table, and some are missing; sequencing was by immunoSEQ multiplex PCR. The table has about 130,000 clones, over 75% seen once. The sample consisted of peripheral blood. The receptors shown here come from a human donor in a cohort sampled during active COVID-19.

For the CDR3, the DNA is TGCAGCGTTGTTTCGGGGGGGGGATCCCTCCACTTT. Residues: CSVVSGGGSLHF. The chain carries TRBV29-1 and TRBJ1-6; D is possibly TRBD1 (5 bases). Trimming stripped 4 bases from V and 14 bases from J, with 15 bases between. Germline V lookup: CDR1 SQVTM, CDR2 ANQGSEA. This CDR3 has 12 residues.

The chain employs TRBV7-2 and TRBJ2-2; 7 positions agree with TRBD2. V trimming: 2 bases; J trimming: 6 bases; junction bases outside the gene matches: 3. Germline loops: CDR1 SGHTA, CDR2 FQGNSA. This CDR3 is built from 14 residues. The CDR3 DNA follows: TGTGCCAGCAGCTTACAGGGAGGGGCCGGGGAGCTGTTTTTT. Protein: CASSLQGGAGELFF.

The chain joins TRBV7-2 to TRBJ1-4; D unresolved. V shed 0 bases and J shed 14 bases, with 13 bases lying between them. The CDR3 is 13 amino acids. Germline V gives CDR1 SGHTA, CDR2 FQGNSA. This CDR3 reads CASSLAQWRGLFF. As DNA, the CDR3 is TGTGCCAGCAGCTTAGCTCAATGGCGAGGGCTGTTTTTT.

V and J are TRBV5-6 and TRBJ2-3, with 7 positions matching TRBD2. Germline trimming cut 6 bases from V and 1 base from J; bases unmatched to any gene: 8. This CDR3 has 15 residues. Looked up from germline, CDR1 is SGHDT and CDR2 is YYEEEE. This CDR3 reads CASTKRGVGTDTQYF. The CDR3 nucleotides read TGTGCCAGCACCAAGCGGGGAGTCGGCACAGATACGCAGTATTTT.

This clone was seen once. This chain uses TRBV7-3 with TRBJ2-1; D uncertain. Germline CDR1 SGHTA, CDR2 FQGTGA. This CDR3 spans 13 amino acids. V was shortened by 3 bases and J by 15 bases, with 18 bases between the two germline ends. In nucleotides, the CDR3 is TGTGCCAGCAGCTTCAATCTTGACTCAGATCGGTTCTTC. Amino acid sequence: CASSFNLDSDRFF.

J is TRBJ1-4 and V is TRBV18; TRBD1 matches at 9 bases. CDR3 length equals 16 residues. CDR1 KGHSH and CDR2 LQKENI come from the germline V gene. V lost 3 bases to trimming and J lost 8 bases; unmatched junction nucleotides: 10. The CDR3 region has the DNA TGTGCCAGCTCACCCCTCGGGACAGGGTATGGAGAAAAACTGTTTTTT. Amino acid sequence: CASSPLGTGYGEKLFF.

V usage is TRBV4-3 and J usage is TRBJ2-7; D may be TRBD1 (5 bases). Trimming removed 4 bases at V and 0 bases at J, with 10 bases between. The germline V gene has CDR1 LGHNA and CDR2 YSLEER. The CDR3 has 14 residues. The CDR3 protein is CASSLDRNSYEQYF. The CDR3 DNA reads as TGCGCCAGCAGCCTAGACAGAAACTCCTACGAGCAGTACTTC.

V is TRBV5-6 and J is TRBJ2-2; D gene unclear. CDR3 length: 13 residues. From germline, CDR1 is SGHDT and CDR2 YYEEEE. Trimming took off 3 bases at V and 5 bases at J, with 8 bases between the two ends. CDR3 nucleotide sequence: TGTGCCAGCAGCTCGAGGAGTACCGGGGAGCTGTTTTTT. It translates to CASSSRSTGELFF.

The chain is built from TRBV7-6 and TRBJ2-1; 11 bases fit TRBD2. The V and J ends lost 0 bases and 4 bases, in that order; junction bases with no gene match: 2. CDR3 size: 16 residues. Germline values: CDR1 SGHVS, CDR2 FNYEAQ. The CDR3 nucleotides read TGTGCCAGCAGCTTAGCTATAGCGGGAGGGTACAATGAGCAGTTCTTC. This translates into CASSLAIAGGYNEQFF. Full variable domain (outside the CDR3, taken from reference TRBV7-6 and TRBJ2-1): GAGVSQSPRYKVTKRGQDVALRCDPISGHVSLYWYRQALGQGPEFLTYFNYEAQQDKSGLPNDRFSAERPEGSISTLTIQRTEQRDSAMYRCASSLAIAGGYNEQFFGPGTRLTVL.

The V call is TRBV7-3, the J call TRBJ2-1; 9 bases align to TRBD2. Germline V CDR1 and CDR2: SGHTA, FQGTGA. The length of the CDR3 is 16 residues. J gave up 4 bases and V 5 bases, and 9 bases lay outside the gene matches. The CDR3 loop reads CASSHTSGSGYNEQFF. The CDR3 DNA reads as TGTGCCAGCAGCCACACTAGCGGGTCCGGATACAATGAGCAGTTCTTC.

The chain joins TRBV11-2 to TRBJ1-4; unclear D gene. This CDR3 comprises 14 residues. Germline V gene lookup returns CDR1 SGHAT and CDR2 FQNNGV. V lost 1 base and J 3 bases, leaving 6 bases between the germline ends. The CDR3 nucleotides read TGTGCCAGCAGCTTAGGAGGGTCTAATGAAAAACTGTTTTTT. This translates into CASSLGGSNEKLFF.

The chain combines TRBV24-1 with TRBJ1-5; 7 positions match TRBD1. V dropped 5 bases and J dropped 0; count of bases not matched to a gene: 3. Germline values: CDR1 KGHDR, CDR2 SFDVKD. The CDR3 is 15 residues long. This chain's CDR3 is CATSATGNSNQPQHF. In DNA, the CDR3 is TGTGCCACCAGTGCGACAGGGAATAGCAATCAGCCCCAGCATTTT.

V and J are TRBV4-3 and TRBJ2-5; no clear D gene. The CDR3 runs 13 residues. The germline gives CDR1 LGHNA, CDR2 YSLEER. V gave up 2 bases and J gave up 5 bases, with 9 bases separating them. DNA for the CDR3: TGCGCCAGCAGCCAACAGGTGACGGAGACCCAGTACTTC. The encoded protein is CASSQQVTETQYF.

This clone was detected a few times. This chain uses TRBV5-1 with TRBJ1-6, with 7 nucleotides matching TRBD1. Germline lookup yields CDR1 SGHRS and CDR2 YFSETQ. The CDR3 has 16 residues. Germline trimming cut 4 bases from V and 9 bases from J; bases unmatched to any gene: 13. The CDR3 sequence: CASSPIAGGVGSPLHF. The CDR3 bases are TGCGCCAGCAGCCCGATAGCAGGGGGAGTAGGTTCACCCCTCCACTTT.

The V call is TRBV30, the J call TRBJ2-1, with D possibly matching TRBD1 (7 bases). This CDR3 contains 16 residues. Trimming removed 0 bases from V and 6 bases from J, with 18 bases in between. CDR1 is GTSNPN and CDR2 is SVGIG in the germline V gene (reference sequence). The CDR3: CAWSVRGRGVGNEQFF. DNA for the CDR3: TGTGCCTGGAGTGTACGAGGCAGGGGGGTGGGCAATGAGCAGTTCTTC.

This clone was found once. The chain combines TRBV6-2 or TRBV6-3 with TRBJ1-6, with a weak D call TRBD1 (6 bases). Germline loops: CDR1 MNHEY, CDR2 SVGEGT. This CDR3 region has 12 residues. V was cut by 5 bases and J by 8 bases, with 7 bases left in between. The CDR3 DNA reads as TGTGCCAGCAGTCGACAGGATTCACCCCTCCACTTT. Protein product: CASSRQDSPLHF.

This clone was picked up one time. The chain joins TRBV18 to TRBJ1-5, with 10 nucleotides matching TRBD1. The CDR3 extends over 15 amino acids. Germline V CDR1 and CDR2: KGHSH, LQKENI. V lost 3 bases, J lost 4 bases, and 3 bases stayed unmatched. CDR3 DNA: TGTGCCAGCTCACCCCAGGGACAGGGGAATCAGCCCCAGCATTTT. It codes for CASSPQGQGNQPQHF. Full variable domain (outside the CDR3, taken from reference TRBV18 and TRBJ1-5): NAGVMQNPRHLVRRRGQEARLRCSPMKGHSHVYWYRQLPEEGLKFMVYLQKENIIDESGMPKERFSAEFPKEGPSILRIQQVVRGDSAAYFCASSPQGQGNQPQHFGDGTRLSIL.

The chain has TRBV2 and TRBJ1-5, with 8 bases aligning to TRBD1. CDR1 and CDR2 (germline): SNHLY, FYNNEI. The CDR3 has 16 amino acids. V lost 2 bases and J lost 4; bases outside the gene matches: 7. CDR3 bases: TGTGCCAGCAGTGAACAGGGGGCTGACAGAAATCAGCCCCAGCATTTT. It codes for CASSEQGADRNQPQHF.

The gene calls are TRBV10-3 and TRBJ1-2; 12 bases line up with TRBD1. CDR1 is ENHRY, CDR2 SYGVKD, per germline. The J segment lost 8 bases and the V segment lost 0 bases, leaving 10 bases of the junction unmatched. This CDR3 has 17 residues. The CDR3 coding sequence is TGTGCCATCAGTGAGTCGGCACCGGGACAGGGGGCACGAGGCTACACCTTC. Protein sequence: CAISESAPGQGARGYTF.

The rearrangement joins TRBV2 to TRBJ1-5; no clear D. Germline CDR1 and CDR2: SNHLY and FYNNEI. The length of the CDR3 is 12 residues. V shed 6 bases and J shed 6 bases, with 9 bases lying between them. The CDR3: CASRRVGQPQHF. The CDR3, as DNA: TGTGCCAGCAGGAGGGTAGGTCAGCCCCAGCATTTT.

The chain links TRBV7-8 to TRBJ2-3, with D maybe TRBD2 (6 bases). The CDR3 has 19 residues. V was clipped by 5 bases and J by 4 bases, with 28 bases between them. CDR1 and CDR2 (germline): SGHVS, FQNEAQ. CDR3 loop: CASSEDSRDSPWLADTQYF. CDR3 bases: TGTGCCAGCAGCGAAGATTCACGGGACTCGCCATGGTTGGCAGATACGCAGTATTTT.

The chain combines TRBV15 with TRBJ1-4; a possible D gene is TRBD1 (6 bases). V was clipped by 0 bases and J by 6 bases, with 14 bases between them. The CDR3 length is 16 residues. The germline CDR1 and CDR2 sequences are LNHNV and YYDKDF (reference sequence). CDR3 sequence: CATSRDRGGGYEKLFF. The CDR3 bases are TGTGCCACCAGCAGAGATCGGGGGGGCGGATATGAAAAACTGTTTTTT. Full variable domain (missing parts from reference TRBV15 and TRBJ1-4): DAMVIQNPRYQVTQFGKPVTLSCSQTLNHNVMYWYQQKSSQAPKLLFHYYDKDFNNEADTPDNFQSRRPNTSFCFLDIRSPGLGDTAMYLCATSRDRGGGYEKLFFGSGTQLSVL.

With respect to this clone: The junction shows a germline mismatch at one end, possibly a read error. The rearrangement uses TRBV14 and TRBJ2-1; 8 nucleotides agree with TRBD2. The CDR3 covers 13 residues. Germline loops: CDR1 SGHDN, CDR2 FVKESK. The CDR3 protein is CASSQDRSSGFLF. The CDR3, as DNA: TGTGCCAGCAGCCAAGATAGGTCTAGCGGGTTCCTCTTC.

The V call is TRBV5-1, the J call TRBJ2-1; 7 bases agree with TRBD2. The CDR3 spans 15 residues. The trim removed 0 bases at V and 8 bases at J, leaving 8 bases unmatched. Germline CDR1 is SGHRS and CDR2 is YFSETQ. CDR3 amino acids: CASSLVTSAYDEQFF. CDR3 nucleotide sequence: TGCGCCAGCAGCTTGGTAACTAGCGCTTACGATGAGCAGTTCTTC.

The table lists this clone with a few counts. This chain uses TRBV18 with TRBJ2-1; the D gene is possibly TRBD2 (6 bases). Germline V gene sequence: CDR1 KGHSH, CDR2 LQKENI. The CDR3 length is 14 residues. V was shortened by 6 bases and J by 4 bases, with 13 bases between the two germline ends. Here the CDR3 reads CASSISAGYNEQFF. CDR3 nucleotide sequence: TGTGCCAGCTCCATTTCGGCGGGATACAATGAGCAGTTCTTC.

This clone was seen a handful of times. The chain combines TRBV24-1 with TRBJ1-1, with D unresolved. CDR1 KGHDR and CDR2 SFDVKD come from the germline V gene. Trimming cost V 3 bases and J 10 bases, with 14 bases left between them. CDR3 length: 13 amino acids. CDR3 amino acids: CATSDDSEPGAFF. CDR3 sequence (DNA): TGTGCCACCAGTGATGATTCAGAACCAGGAGCTTTCTTT.

J is TRBJ1-1 and V is TRBV18; D not resolved. V lost 3 bases, J lost 6 bases, and 14 bases lay in between. This CDR3 is 14 amino acids long. Looked up from germline, CDR1 is KGHSH and CDR2 is LQKENI. CDR3: CASSPGGPEAEAFF. DNA of the CDR3: TGTGCCAGCTCACCGGGAGGCCCCGAGGCTGAAGCTTTCTTT.

Only a few counts were recorded for this clone. This chain uses TRBV19 with TRBJ1-2, with TRBD1 matching over 8 bases. The CDR3 has 13 amino acids. J was trimmed by 7 bases and V by 4 bases; bases with no gene match: 5. Germline values: CDR1 LNHDA, CDR2 SQIVND (reference sequence). The CDR3 loop is CASSRPGQAGYTF. The CDR3 coding sequence is TGTGCCAGTAGTAGACCGGGACAGGCTGGCTACACCTTC. The whole variable domain, remainder taken from reference TRBV19 and TRBJ1-2, is DGGITQSPKYLFRKEGQNVTLSCEQNLNHDAMYWYRQDPGQGLRLIYYSQIVNDFQKGDIAEGYSVSREKKESFPLTVTSAQKNPTAFYLCASSRPGQAGYTFGSGTRLTVV.

A few counts support this clone. V is TRBV6-1 and J is TRBJ1-1, with 7 bases fitting TRBD1. V shed 3 bases and J 0 bases; nucleotides not matched to a gene: 7. This CDR3 is 16 amino acids long. Germline V CDR1 and CDR2: MNHNS, SASEGT. This CDR3 is CASSEAPGQMNTEAFF. CDR3 nucleotide sequence: TGTGCCAGCAGTGAGGCTCCGGGACAGATGAACACTGAAGCTTTCTTT.

The chain employs TRBV4-3 and TRBJ2-5; D is ambiguous. Trimming removed 1 base at V and 9 bases at J, with 12 bases between. The CDR3 extends over 13 amino acids. The germline gives CDR1 LGHNA, CDR2 YSLEER. CDR3 in amino acids: CASSQAQDASQYF. The CDR3 DNA reads TGCGCCAGCAGCCAAGCTCAGGATGCCTCCCAGTACTTC.